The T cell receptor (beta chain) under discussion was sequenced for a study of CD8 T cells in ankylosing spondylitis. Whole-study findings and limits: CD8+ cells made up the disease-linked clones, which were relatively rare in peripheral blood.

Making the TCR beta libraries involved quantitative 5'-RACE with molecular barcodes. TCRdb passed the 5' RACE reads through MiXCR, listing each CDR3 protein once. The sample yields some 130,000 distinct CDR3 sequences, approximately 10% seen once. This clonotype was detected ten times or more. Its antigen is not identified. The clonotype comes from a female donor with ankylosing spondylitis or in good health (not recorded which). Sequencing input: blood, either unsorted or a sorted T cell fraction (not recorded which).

This CDR3 reads CASSSWTYNEQFF. The CDR3 coding sequence is TGTGCCAGCAGTTCCTGGACCTACAATGAGCAGTTCTTC. The chain is built from TRBV12-3 or TRBV12-4 and TRBJ2-1; D uncertain. This CDR3 is built from 13 residues. The V end was cut by 4 bases, the J end by 2 bases, with 6 bases between.